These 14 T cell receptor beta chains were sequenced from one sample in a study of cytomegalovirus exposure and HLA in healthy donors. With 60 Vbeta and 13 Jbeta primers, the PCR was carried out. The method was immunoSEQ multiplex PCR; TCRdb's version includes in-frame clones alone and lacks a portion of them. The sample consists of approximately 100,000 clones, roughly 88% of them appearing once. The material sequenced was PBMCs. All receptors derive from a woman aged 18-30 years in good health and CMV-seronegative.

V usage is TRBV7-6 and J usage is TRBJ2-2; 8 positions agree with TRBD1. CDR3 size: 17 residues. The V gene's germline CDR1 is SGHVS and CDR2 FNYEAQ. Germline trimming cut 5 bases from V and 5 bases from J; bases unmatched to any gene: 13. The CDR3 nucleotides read TGTGCCAGCAGCCCACGATCACTCCGGGACAGGACCGGGGAGCTGTTTTTT. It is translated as CASSPRSLRDRTGELFF. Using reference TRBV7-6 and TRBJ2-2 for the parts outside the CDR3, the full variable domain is GAGVSQSPRYKVTKRGQDVALRCDPISGHVSLYWYRQALGQGPEFLTYFNYEAQQDKSGLPNDRFSAERPEGSISTLTIQRTEQRDSAMYRCASSPRSLRDRTGELFFGEGSRLTVL.

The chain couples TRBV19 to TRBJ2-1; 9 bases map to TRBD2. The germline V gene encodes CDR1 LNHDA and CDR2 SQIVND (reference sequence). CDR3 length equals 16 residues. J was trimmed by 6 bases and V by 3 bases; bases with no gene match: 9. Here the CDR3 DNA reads TGTGCCAGTAGTATTGGGACTAGCCGAACACGCAATGAGCAGTTCTTC. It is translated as CASSIGTSRTRNEQFF.

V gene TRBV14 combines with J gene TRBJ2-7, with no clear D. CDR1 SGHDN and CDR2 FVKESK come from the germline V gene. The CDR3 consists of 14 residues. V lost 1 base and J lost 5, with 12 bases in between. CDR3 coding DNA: TGTGCCAGCAGCCAAGCTGGCAGGCCAGACGAGCAGTACTTC. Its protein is CASSQAGRPDEQYF.

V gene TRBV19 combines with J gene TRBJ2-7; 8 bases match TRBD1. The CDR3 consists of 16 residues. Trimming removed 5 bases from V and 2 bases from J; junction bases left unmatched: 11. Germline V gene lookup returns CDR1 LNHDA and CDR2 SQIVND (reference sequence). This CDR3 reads CASSSRPGQGPYEQYF. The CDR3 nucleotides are TGTGCCAGTAGTTCGAGGCCCGGACAGGGCCCCTACGAGCAGTACTTC.

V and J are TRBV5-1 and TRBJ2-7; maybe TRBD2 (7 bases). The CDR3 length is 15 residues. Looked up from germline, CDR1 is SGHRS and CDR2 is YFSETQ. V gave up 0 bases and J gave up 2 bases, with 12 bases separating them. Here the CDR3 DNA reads TGCGCCAGCAGCTTGGGGGAGGGGGTTACCTACGAGCAGTACTTC. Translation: CASSLGEGVTYEQYF.

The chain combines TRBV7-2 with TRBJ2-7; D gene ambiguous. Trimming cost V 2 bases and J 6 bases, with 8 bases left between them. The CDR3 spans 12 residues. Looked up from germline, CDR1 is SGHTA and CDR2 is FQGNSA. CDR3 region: CASSLHSSEQYF. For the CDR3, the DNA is TGTGCCAGCAGCTTACATTCATCCGAGCAGTACTTC. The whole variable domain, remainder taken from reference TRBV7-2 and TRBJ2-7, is GAGVSQSPSNKVTEKGKDVELRCDPISGHTALYWYRQSLGQGLEFLIYFQGNSAPDKSGLPSDRFSAERTGGSVSTLTIQRTQQEDSAVYLCASSLHSSEQYFGPGTRLTVT.

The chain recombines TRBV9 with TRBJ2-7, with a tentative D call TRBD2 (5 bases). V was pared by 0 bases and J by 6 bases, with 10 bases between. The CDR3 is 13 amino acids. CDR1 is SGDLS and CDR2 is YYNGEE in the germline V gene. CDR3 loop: CASSVGTTSEQYF. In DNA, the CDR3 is TGTGCCAGCAGCGTAGGGACCACTAGCGAGCAGTACTTC. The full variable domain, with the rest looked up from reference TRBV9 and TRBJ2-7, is DSGVTQTPKHLITATGQRVTLRCSPRSGDLSVYWYQQSLDQGLQFLIQYYNGEERAKGNILERFSAQQFPDLHSELNLSSLELGDSALYFCASSVGTTSEQYFGPGTRLTVT.

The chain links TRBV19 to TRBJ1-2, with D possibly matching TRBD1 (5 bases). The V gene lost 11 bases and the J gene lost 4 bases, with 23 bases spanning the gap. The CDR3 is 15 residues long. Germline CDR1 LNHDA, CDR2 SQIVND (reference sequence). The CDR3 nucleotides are TGTGCCTCTGACCAAGCCCACTCCGGGGGCTATGGCTACACCTTC. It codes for CASDQAHSGGYGYTF.

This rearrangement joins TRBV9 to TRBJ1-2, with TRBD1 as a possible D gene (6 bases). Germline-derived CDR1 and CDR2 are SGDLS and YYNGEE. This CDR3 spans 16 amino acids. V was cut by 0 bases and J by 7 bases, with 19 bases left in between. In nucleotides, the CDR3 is TGTGCCAGCAGCGTAGTGATAAAGGACAGTTACTTTGGCTACACCTTC. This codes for CASSVVIKDSYFGYTF.

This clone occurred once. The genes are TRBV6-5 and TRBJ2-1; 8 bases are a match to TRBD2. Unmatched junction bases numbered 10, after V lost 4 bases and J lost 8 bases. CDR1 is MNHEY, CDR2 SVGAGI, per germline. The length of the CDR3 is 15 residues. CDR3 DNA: TGTGCCAGCAGTTTAAGCGGGAGAAGGGGCGATGAGCAGTTCTTC. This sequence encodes CASSLSGRRGDEQFF.

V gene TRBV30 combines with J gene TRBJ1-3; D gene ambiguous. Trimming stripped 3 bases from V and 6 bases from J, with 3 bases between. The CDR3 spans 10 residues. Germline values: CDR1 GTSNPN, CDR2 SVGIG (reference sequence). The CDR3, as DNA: TGTGCCTGGAGCTCAAACACCATATATTTT. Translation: CAWSSNTIYF.

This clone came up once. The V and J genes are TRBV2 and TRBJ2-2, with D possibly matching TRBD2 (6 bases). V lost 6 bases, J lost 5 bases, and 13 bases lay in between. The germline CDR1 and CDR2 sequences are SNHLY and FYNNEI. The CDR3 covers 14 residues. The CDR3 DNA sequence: TGTGCCAGCAGCGGGGGACGGAGGACCGGGGAGCTGTTTTTT. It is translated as CASSGGRRTGELFF.

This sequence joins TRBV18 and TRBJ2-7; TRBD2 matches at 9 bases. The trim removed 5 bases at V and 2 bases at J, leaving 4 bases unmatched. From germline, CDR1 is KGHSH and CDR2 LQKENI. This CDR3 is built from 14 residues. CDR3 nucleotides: TGTGCCAGCTCATCGACTAGCGGCACCTACGAGCAGTACTTC. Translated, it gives CASSSTSGTYEQYF.

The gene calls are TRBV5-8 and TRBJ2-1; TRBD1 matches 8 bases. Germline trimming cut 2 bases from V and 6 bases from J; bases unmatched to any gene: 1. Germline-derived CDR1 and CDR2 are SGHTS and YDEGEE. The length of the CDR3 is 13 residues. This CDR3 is CASSFTGGNEQFF. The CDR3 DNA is TGTGCCAGCAGCTTTACAGGGGGCAATGAGCAGTTCTTC.